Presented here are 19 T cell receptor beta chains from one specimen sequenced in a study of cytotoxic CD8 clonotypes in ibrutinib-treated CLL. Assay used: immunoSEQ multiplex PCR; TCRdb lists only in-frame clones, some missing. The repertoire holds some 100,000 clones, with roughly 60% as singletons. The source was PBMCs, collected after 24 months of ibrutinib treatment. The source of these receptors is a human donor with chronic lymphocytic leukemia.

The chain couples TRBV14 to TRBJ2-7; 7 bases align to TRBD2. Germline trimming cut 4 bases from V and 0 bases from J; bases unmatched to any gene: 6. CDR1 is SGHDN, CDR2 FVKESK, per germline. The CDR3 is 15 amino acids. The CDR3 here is CASSPLGGFSYEQYF. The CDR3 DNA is TGTGCCAGCAGCCCCCTGGGGGGGTTCTCCTACGAGCAGTACTTC.

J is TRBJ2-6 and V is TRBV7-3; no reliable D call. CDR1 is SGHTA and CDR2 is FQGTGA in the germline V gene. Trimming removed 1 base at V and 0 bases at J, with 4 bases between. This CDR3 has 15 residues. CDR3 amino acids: CASSLMLSGANVLTF. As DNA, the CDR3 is TGTGCCAGCAGCTTAATGCTCTCTGGGGCCAACGTCCTGACTTTC. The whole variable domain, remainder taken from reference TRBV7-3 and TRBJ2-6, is GAGVSQTPSNKVTEKGKYVELRCDPISGHTALYWYRQSLGQGPEFLIYFQGTGAADDSGLPNDRFFAVRPEGSVSTLKIQRTERGDSAVYLCASSLMLSGANVLTFGAGSRLTVL.

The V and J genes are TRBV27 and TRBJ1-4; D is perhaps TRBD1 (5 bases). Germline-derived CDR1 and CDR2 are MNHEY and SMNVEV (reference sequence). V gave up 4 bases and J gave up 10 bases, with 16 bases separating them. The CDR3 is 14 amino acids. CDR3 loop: CASSSSSGTGKLFF. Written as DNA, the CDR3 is TGTGCCAGCAGTTCCTCGTCAGGGACCGGAAAACTGTTTTTT.

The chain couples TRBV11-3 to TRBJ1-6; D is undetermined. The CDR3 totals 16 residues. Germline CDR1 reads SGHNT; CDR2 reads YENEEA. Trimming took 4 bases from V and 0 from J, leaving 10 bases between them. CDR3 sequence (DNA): TGTGCCAGCAGCTCCGGACGGAGCTCCTATAATTCACCCCTCCACTTT. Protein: CASSSGRSSYNSPLHF.

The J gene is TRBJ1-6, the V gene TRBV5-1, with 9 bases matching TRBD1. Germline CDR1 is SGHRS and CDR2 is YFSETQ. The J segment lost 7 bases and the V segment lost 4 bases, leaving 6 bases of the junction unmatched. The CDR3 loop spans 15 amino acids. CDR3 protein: CASSLPTGGNSPLHF. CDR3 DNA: TGCGCCAGCAGCCTTCCGACAGGGGGAAATTCACCCCTCCACTTT.

The CDR3 DNA follows: TGTGCCAGCAGACGAACCGGGACTAGCGGGGTAGAGCAGTTCTTC. Encoded protein: CASRRTGTSGVEQFF. The J gene is TRBJ2-1, the V gene TRBV13; 13 positions match TRBD2. Looked up from germline, CDR1 is PRHDT and CDR2 is FYEKMQ (reference sequence). V lost 6 bases and J lost 10; bases outside the gene matches: 9. The CDR3 sequence is 15 residues long.

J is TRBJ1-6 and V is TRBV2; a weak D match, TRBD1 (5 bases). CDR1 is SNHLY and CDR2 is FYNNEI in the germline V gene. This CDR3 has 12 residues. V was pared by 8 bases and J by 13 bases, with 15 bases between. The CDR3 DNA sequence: TGTGCCAGCGGGGCTCTCAGGGTTCCCCTCCACTTT. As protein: CASGALRVPLHF.

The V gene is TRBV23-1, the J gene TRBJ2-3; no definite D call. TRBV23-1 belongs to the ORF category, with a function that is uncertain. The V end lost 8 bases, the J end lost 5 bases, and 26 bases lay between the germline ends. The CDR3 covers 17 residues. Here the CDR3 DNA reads TGCGCCAGCCCCCCTTTTTTACTGATTAAGCTTGGAGATACGCAGTATTTT. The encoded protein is CASPPFLLIKLGDTQYF.

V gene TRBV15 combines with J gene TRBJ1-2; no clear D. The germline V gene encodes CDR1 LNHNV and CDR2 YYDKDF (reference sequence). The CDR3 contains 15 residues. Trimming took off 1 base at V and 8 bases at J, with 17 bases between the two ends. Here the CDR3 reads CATSRADGLTTGYTF. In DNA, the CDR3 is TGTGCCACCAGCAGAGCCGACGGTCTGACGACGGGCTACACCTTC.

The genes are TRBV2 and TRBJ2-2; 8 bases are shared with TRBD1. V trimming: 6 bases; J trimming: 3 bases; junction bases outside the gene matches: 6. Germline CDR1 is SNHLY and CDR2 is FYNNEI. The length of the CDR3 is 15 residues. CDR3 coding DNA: TGTGCCAGCAGCCTGACAGGGGTTGACACCGGGGAGCTGTTTTTT. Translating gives CASSLTGVDTGELFF.

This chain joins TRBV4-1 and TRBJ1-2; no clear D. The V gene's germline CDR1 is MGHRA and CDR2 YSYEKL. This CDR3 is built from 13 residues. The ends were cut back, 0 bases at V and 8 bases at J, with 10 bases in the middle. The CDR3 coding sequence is TGCGCCAGCAGCCAAGATCCCGAACAGGGCTACACCTTC. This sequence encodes CASSQDPEQGYTF.

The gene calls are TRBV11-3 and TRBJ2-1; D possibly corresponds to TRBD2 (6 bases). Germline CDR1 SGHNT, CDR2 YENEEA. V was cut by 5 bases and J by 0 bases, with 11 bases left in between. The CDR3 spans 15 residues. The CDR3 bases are TGTGCCAGCAGCCCCCGGGGGAGCTCCTACAATGAGCAGTTCTTC. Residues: CASSPRGSSYNEQFF.

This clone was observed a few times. CDR3 loop: CASSLAGGSPNYGYTF. In DNA form, the CDR3 reads TGTGCCAGCAGCTTAGCCGGGGGCAGCCCGAACTATGGCTACACCTTC. The gene calls are TRBV7-3 and TRBJ1-2; tentative D call: TRBD1 (6 bases). CDR1 is SGHTA, CDR2 FQGTGA, per germline. Trimming took 2 bases from V and 2 from J, leaving 15 bases between them. This CDR3 is 16 amino acids long.

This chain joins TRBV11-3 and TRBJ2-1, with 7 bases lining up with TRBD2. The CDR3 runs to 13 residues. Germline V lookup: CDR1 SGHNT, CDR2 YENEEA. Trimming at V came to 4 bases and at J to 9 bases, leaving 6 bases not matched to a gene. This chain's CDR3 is CASSWGGGGEQFF. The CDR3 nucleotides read TGTGCCAGCAGCTGGGGCGGCGGGGGTGAGCAGTTCTTC.

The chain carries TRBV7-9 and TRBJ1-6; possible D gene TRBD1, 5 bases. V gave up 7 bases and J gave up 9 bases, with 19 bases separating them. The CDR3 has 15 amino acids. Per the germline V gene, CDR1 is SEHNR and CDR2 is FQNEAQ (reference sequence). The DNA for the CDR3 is TGTGCCAGCAACCCGGCTATGTGGGGGAGTTCACCCCTCCACTTT. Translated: CASNPAMWGSSPLHF. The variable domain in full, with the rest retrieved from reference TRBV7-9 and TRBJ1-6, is DTGVSQNPRHKITKRGQNVTFRCDPISEHNRLYWYRQTLGQGPEFLTYFQNEAQLEKSRLLSDRFSAERPKGSFSTLEIQRTEQGDSAMYLCASNPAMWGSSPLHFGNGTRLTVT.

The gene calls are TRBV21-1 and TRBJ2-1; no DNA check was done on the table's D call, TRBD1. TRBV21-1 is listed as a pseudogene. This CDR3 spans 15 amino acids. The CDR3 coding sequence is TGTGCCAGCAGCAAAGTTTCAGGGGATGACGGTCAGCAGTTCTTC. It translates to CASSKVSGDDGQQFF.

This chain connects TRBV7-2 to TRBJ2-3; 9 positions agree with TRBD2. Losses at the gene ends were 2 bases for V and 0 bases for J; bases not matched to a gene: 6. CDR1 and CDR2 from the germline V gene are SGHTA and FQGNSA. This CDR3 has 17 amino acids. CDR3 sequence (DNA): TGTGCCAGCAGCTTAATAGCGGGGGCGTTTAGCACAGATACGCAGTATTTT. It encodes CASSLIAGAFSTDTQYF.

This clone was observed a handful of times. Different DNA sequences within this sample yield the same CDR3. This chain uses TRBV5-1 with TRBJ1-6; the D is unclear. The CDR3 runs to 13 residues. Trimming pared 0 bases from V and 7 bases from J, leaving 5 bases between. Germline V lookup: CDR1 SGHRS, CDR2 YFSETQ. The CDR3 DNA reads TGCGCCAGCAGCTTGGCTGCGAATTCACCCCTCCACTTT. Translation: CASSLAANSPLHF.

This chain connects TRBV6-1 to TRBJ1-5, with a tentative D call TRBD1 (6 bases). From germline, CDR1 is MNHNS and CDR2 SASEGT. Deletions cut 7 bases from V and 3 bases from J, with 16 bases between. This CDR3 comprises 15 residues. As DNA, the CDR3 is TGTGCCAGCATTGAGGGGGTGGCGAACAATCAGCCCCAGCATTTT. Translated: CASIEGVANNQPQHF.